This TCR beta chain was retrieved from a study of radiation and T cells in renal cell carcinoma. Whole-study findings and limits: No pretreatment tumor biopsies were available for baseline clonotypes. In blood, top tumor clones expanded by 2 weeks, shrinking by 4.

As concerns this clone: What it binds is unknown.

Here immunoSEQ multiplex PCR was the method, and the copy in TCRdb shows in-frame clones only, minus some. The sample contains roughly 160,000 clones, about 88% of which appear only once. Time point noted: blood 4 weeks post-SBRT, at nephrectomy. The treatment is: 15 Gy SBRT to primary tumor, nephrectomy 4 weeks later. After SBRT, blood was collected at 2 and 4 weeks, plus baseline. V was trimmed by 2 bases and J by 7 bases, leaving 17 bases between them. The CDR3 has 15 amino acids. The germline CDR1 and CDR2 sequences are SGHTA and FQGNSA. This sample comprised blood, obtained from a patient whose treatment included radiotherapy and nephrectomy. This TCR was recovered from a woman aged 45-60 years with renal cell carcinoma. This chain connects TRBV7-2 to TRBJ1-2; unclear D gene. The CDR3 DNA follows: TGTGCCAGCAGCTTAAGTATCAGAAATTCGTCTGGCTACACCTTC. It codes for CASSLSIRNSSGYTF.